This TCR beta chain was profiled in a study of blood T cells in healthy people across ages. General observations from the study: Roughly linearly, TCR beta diversity per million T cells fell as age increased.

A word on this clonotype: Its antigen is as yet unknown.

The second PCR ran about 6 to 12 cycles with a sample-barcoded 5' primer and J-beta primers. No fewer than 2.5 million CDR3-containing paired-end reads came from each sample. TCRdb reprocessed the 5' RACE reads via MiXCR and lists one record per CDR3 protein. The sample has around 1.7 million distinct CDR3 sequences, 25% to 30% seen once. Healthy Caucasians from Russia aged roughly 6 to 95 served as donors. The CDR3 runs 15 residues. J lost 2 bases, V lost 1 base, and 5 bases had no gene match. CDR1 and CDR2 from the germline V gene are DFQATT and SNEGSKA (reference sequence). The chain is built from TRBV20-1 and TRBJ2-3; 8 bases match TRBD2. Material: blood. The receptor was derived from a woman aged 30 to 39 in good health. The CDR3 DNA follows: TGCAGTGCTAGAGGGATAGCGGGGTTCACAGATACGCAGTATTTT. Its translation is CSARGIAGFTDTQYF.